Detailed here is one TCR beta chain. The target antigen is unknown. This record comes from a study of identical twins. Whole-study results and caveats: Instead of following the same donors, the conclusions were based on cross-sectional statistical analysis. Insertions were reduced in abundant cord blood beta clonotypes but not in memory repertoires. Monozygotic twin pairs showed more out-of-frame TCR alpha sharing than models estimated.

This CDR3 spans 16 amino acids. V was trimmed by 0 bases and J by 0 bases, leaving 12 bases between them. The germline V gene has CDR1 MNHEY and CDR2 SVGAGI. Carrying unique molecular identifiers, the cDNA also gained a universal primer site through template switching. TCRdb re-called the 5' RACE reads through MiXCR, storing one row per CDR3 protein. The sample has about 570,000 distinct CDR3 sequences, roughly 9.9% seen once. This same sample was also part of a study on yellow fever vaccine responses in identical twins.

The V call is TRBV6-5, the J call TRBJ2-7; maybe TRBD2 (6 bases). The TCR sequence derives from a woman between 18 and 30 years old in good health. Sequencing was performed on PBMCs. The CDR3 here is CASSYSQRASSYEQYF. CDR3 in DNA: TGTGCCAGCAGTTACTCCCAGCGGGCTAGCTCCTACGAGCAGTACTTC.